These 3 T cell receptor beta chains were all obtained from the same sample, sequenced in a study of CD8+ T cells in alopecia areata. Isolated RNA was reverse transcribed into cDNA used as the sequencing template. The data were produced by immunoSEQ multiplex PCR, yet TCRdb's version contains in-frame clones alone and is incomplete. Among 150,000 or so clones listed, roughly 50% were seen once. The material sequenced was CD4+ T cells sorted from blood. Source of these receptors: a human donor with alopecia areata.

In its sample, this clone was seen a few times. The chain couples TRBV15 to TRBJ2-3, with D perhaps assigned TRBD1 or TRBD2 (6 bases each). CDR3 length equals 17 residues. V was cut by 5 bases and J by 2 bases, with 20 bases left in between. In germline, CDR1 is LNHNV, CDR2 YYDKDF (reference sequence). CDR3 bases: TGTGCCACCAGCGGGGGGCCGTTAGGACTGAACACAGATACGCAGTATTTT. Translating gives CATSGGPLGLNTDTQYF.

The chain couples TRBV29-1 to TRBJ1-2; unclear D gene. The CDR3 has 13 residues. V shed 4 bases and J shed 2 bases, with 11 bases lying between them. The germline CDR1 and CDR2 sequences are SQVTM and ANQGSEA. The DNA of the CDR3 is TGCAGCGTTGGAGGCGCGGGGAACTATGGCTACACCTTC. It encodes CSVGGAGNYGYTF.

CDR3 in DNA: TGTGCCAGCACCCGCTCGGCGGGGAGCTCCTACGAGCAGTACTTC. This sequence encodes CASTRSAGSSYEQYF. This chain links TRBV6-6 with TRBJ2-7; TRBD2 is a possible D gene (6 bases). The length of the CDR3 is 15 residues. V lost 7 bases to trimming and J lost 0 bases, with 16 bases between them. Germline CDR1 MNHNY, CDR2 SVGAGI (reference sequence).